Listed below are T cell receptor beta chains from one sample, sequenced in a study of monozygotic twins with inflammatory bowel disease. Reanalyzing the 5' RACE reads, TCRdb keeps one entry per CDR3 protein, without DNA. This listing includes roughly 160,000 distinct CDR3 sequences. The sample consisted of blood. These receptors came from a human donor with ulcerative colitis or Crohn's disease, or a healthy co-twin of an affected twin (not recorded which). Each CDR3 is given with its conserved first and last residue.

cdr3_length: 14
j_call: TRBJ2-1
v_call: TRBV7-2
cdr3_aa: CASSPGQSNNEQFF

cdr3_length: 17
j_call: TRBJ2-1
v_call: TRBV11-2
cdr3_aa: CASSSTGVLSSYNEQFF

cdr3_length: 16
j_call: TRBJ2-7
v_call: TRBV4-1
cdr3_aa: CASSQVARSLRYEQYF

cdr3_length: 17
j_call: TRBJ2-1
v_call: TRBV4-3
cdr3_aa: CASSPTSGDPSYNEQFF

cdr3_length: 15
j_call: TRBJ1-1
v_call: TRBV6-5
cdr3_aa: CASSFIQGAVAEAFF

cdr3_length: 13
j_call: TRBJ1-1
v_call: TRBV19
cdr3_aa: CASTSTLLGVAFF

cdr3_length: 20
j_call: TRBJ1-1
v_call: TRBV6-2/TRBV6-3
cdr3_aa: CASSRRPGTRGNRMNTEAFF

cdr3_length: 14
j_call: TRBJ2-1
v_call: TRBV7-8
cdr3_aa: CASSQRGANDEQFF

cdr3_length: 13
j_call: TRBJ1-4
v_call: TRBV27
cdr3_aa: CASSLGDEEKLFF

cdr3_length: 16
j_call: TRBJ2-1
v_call: TRBV20-1
cdr3_aa: CSAGSGGRGSYNEQFF

cdr3_length: 16
j_call: TRBJ1-1
v_call: TRBV19
cdr3_aa: CASRGLGEGMNTEAFF

cdr3_length: 11
j_call: TRBJ2-7
v_call: TRBV7-2
cdr3_aa: CASSPLYEQYF

cdr3_length: 13
j_call: TRBJ2-3
v_call: TRBV29-1
cdr3_aa: CSVEGPAGDTQYF

cdr3_length: 17
j_call: TRBJ2-1
v_call: TRBV7-3
cdr3_aa: CASSLRTSGELYNEQFF

cdr3_length: 13
j_call: TRBJ2-5
v_call: TRBV15
cdr3_aa: CATSRDEGETQYF

cdr3_length: 15
j_call: TRBJ2-7
v_call: TRBV11-2
cdr3_aa: CASSLDRVASYEQYF

cdr3_length: 15
j_call: TRBJ2-2
v_call: TRBV20-1
cdr3_aa: CSATRRGGHTGELFF

cdr3_length: 17
j_call: TRBJ1-2
v_call: TRBV18
cdr3_aa: CASSPGGTGSLTYGYTF

cdr3_length: 14
j_call: TRBJ2-3
v_call: TRBV2
cdr3_aa: CATQLAGLTDTQYF

cdr3_length: 17
j_call: TRBJ2-7
v_call: TRBV6-5
cdr3_aa: CASSYRSGGQSSYEQYF

cdr3_length: 14
j_call: TRBJ2-2
v_call: TRBV20-1
cdr3_aa: CSARGTSDTGELFF

cdr3_length: 12
j_call: TRBJ2-7
v_call: TRBV20-1
cdr3_aa: CSARRDGYEQYF

cdr3_length: 14
j_call: TRBJ2-2
v_call: TRBV4-3
cdr3_aa: CASSWAVPTGELFF

cdr3_length: 14
j_call: TRBJ1-1
v_call: TRBV20-1
cdr3_aa: CSARGPDWDTEAFF

cdr3_length: 13
j_call: TRBJ2-6
v_call: TRBV29-1
cdr3_aa: CSVSDSGANVLTF

cdr3_length: 14
j_call: TRBJ1-1
v_call: TRBV4-3
cdr3_aa: CASSHDQGNTEAFF

cdr3_length: 14
j_call: TRBJ1-4
v_call: TRBV5-1
cdr3_aa: CASSPGQGTEKLFF

cdr3_length: 14
j_call: TRBJ2-7
v_call: TRBV27
cdr3_aa: CASSPQSNFYEQYF

cdr3_length: 14
j_call: TRBJ2-7
v_call: TRBV18
cdr3_aa: CASSPDRKDYEQYF

cdr3_length: 13
j_call: TRBJ2-7
v_call: TRBV29-1
cdr3_aa: CSVGRANSYEQYF

cdr3_length: 16
j_call: TRBJ2-1
v_call: TRBV3-1
cdr3_aa: CASSPYQGSSYNEQFF

cdr3_length: 13
j_call: TRBJ2-7
v_call: TRBV5-4
cdr3_aa: CASSPETGYEQYF

cdr3_length: 22
j_call: TRBJ2-1
v_call: TRBV4-1
cdr3_aa: CASSQDFRPRTSGRALYNEQFF

cdr3_length: 15
j_call: TRBJ1-1
v_call: TRBV19
cdr3_aa: CASSTRQGLNTEAFF

cdr3_length: 16
j_call: TRBJ2-1
v_call: TRBV24-1
cdr3_aa: CATSDPGLAGADEQFF

cdr3_length: 14
j_call: TRBJ2-1
v_call: TRBV6-2/TRBV6-3
cdr3_aa: CASRTRDGLYEQFF

cdr3_length: 16
j_call: TRBJ2-6
v_call: TRBV15
cdr3_aa: CATSRDAGSGANVLTF

cdr3_length: 15
j_call: TRBJ2-7
v_call: TRBV3-1
cdr3_aa: CASSQDRGESDEQYF

cdr3_length: 16
j_call: TRBJ1-1
v_call: TRBV12-3/TRBV12-4
cdr3_aa: CASSPSPGTGNTEAFF

cdr3_length: 14
j_call: TRBJ2-3
v_call: TRBV20-1
cdr3_aa: CSARGGASTDTQYF

cdr3_length: 16
j_call: TRBJ1-1
v_call: TRBV6-5
cdr3_aa: CASSYGGGVEATEAFF

cdr3_length: 14
j_call: TRBJ2-1
v_call: TRBV28
cdr3_aa: CASSFQRSYNEQFF

cdr3_length: 14
j_call: TRBJ1-1
v_call: TRBV9
cdr3_aa: CASSVVGANTEAFF

cdr3_length: 16
j_call: TRBJ2-2
v_call: TRBV6-5
cdr3_aa: CASTNGGGLNTGELFF

cdr3_length: 14
j_call: TRBJ2-4
v_call: TRBV21-1
cdr3_aa: CASRRHGAKNMQYF

cdr3_length: 17
j_call: TRBJ1-1
v_call: TRBV10-3
cdr3_aa: CAISGQRTGTVNTEAFF

cdr3_length: 14
j_call: TRBJ1-5
v_call: TRBV18
cdr3_aa: CASSPTGINQPQHF

cdr3_length: 16
j_call: TRBJ1-2
v_call: TRBV7-9
cdr3_aa: CASSFRDRGLGDGYTF

cdr3_length: 16
j_call: TRBJ2-1
v_call: TRBV20-1
cdr3_aa: CSARDKRKPPYNEQFF

cdr3_length: 14
j_call: TRBJ2-3
v_call: TRBV20-1
cdr3_aa: CSARPGAHTDTQYF

cdr3_length: 17
j_call: TRBJ2-2
v_call: TRBV7-2
cdr3_aa: CASSLSGERANTGELFF

cdr3_length: 15
j_call: TRBJ2-3
v_call: TRBV5-6
cdr3_aa: CASSSRQGARDTQYF

cdr3_length: 15
j_call: TRBJ1-1
v_call: TRBV5-6
cdr3_aa: CASSFGDPVGTEAFF

cdr3_length: 15
j_call: TRBJ2-5
v_call: TRBV7-8
cdr3_aa: CASTSRGAMQETQYF

cdr3_length: 20
j_call: TRBJ2-6
v_call: TRBV6-2/TRBV6-3
cdr3_aa: CASTLSFRSLRDSGANVLTF

cdr3_length: 16
j_call: TRBJ2-2
v_call: TRBV7-9
cdr3_aa: CASSLGSRWNTGELFF

cdr3_length: 14
j_call: TRBJ2-7
v_call: TRBV9
cdr3_aa: CASSVGGWTYEQYF